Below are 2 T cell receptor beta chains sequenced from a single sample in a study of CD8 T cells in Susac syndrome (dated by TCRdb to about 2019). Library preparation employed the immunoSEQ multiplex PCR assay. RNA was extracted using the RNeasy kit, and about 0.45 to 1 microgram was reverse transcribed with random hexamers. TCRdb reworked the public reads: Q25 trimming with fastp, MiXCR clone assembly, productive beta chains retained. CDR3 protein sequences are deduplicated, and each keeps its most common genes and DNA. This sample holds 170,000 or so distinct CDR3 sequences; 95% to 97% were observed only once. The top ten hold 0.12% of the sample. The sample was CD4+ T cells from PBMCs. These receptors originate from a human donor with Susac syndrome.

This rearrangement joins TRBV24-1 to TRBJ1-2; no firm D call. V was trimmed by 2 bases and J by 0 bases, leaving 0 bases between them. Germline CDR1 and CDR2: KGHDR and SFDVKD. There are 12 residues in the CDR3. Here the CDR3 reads CATSDSNYGYTF. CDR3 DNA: TGTGCCACCAGTGATTCTAACTATGGCTACACCTTC.

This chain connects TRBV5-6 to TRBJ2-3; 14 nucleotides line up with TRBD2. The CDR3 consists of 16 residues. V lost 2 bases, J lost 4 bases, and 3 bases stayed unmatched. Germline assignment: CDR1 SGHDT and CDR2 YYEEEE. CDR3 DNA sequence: TGTGCCAGCAGCTTTACGACTAGCGGGAGGGCAGATACGCAGTATTTT. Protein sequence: CASSFTTSGRADTQYF.